The entry below describes one T cell receptor (beta chain). Its target is unknown. Some clones are missing from TCRdb's copy, which holds only in-frame ones; the method was immunoSEQ multiplex PCR. The sample shows 650,000 to 800,000 clones, roughly nine tenths of them seen only once. Trimming removed 10 bases from V and 5 bases from J, with 20 bases in between. The CDR3 is 14 residues long. CDR1 and CDR2 (germline): SEHNR, FQNEAQ (reference sequence). This entry is derived from a study of shared clonotypes between healthy human individuals. In the naive CD8 group, cells lacked CD45RO and were positively selected for CCR7, so terminally differentiated effector memory CD45RA+ cells were left out. Study-wide results and caveats: Sorted-subset samples were not fully sequenced, rarefaction indicated. Generally, naive subsets came out with larger estimated richness than memory subsets.

The sample taken for sequencing was naive CD8+ T cells sorted from blood. V and J are TRBV7-9 and TRBJ2-5; D unclear. The sequence came from a man aged 25 to 45 in good health. The CDR3 loop is CATVGEPPQETQYF. The CDR3 nucleotides are TGTGCCACAGTCGGCGAGCCCCCCCAGGAGACCCAGTACTTC.